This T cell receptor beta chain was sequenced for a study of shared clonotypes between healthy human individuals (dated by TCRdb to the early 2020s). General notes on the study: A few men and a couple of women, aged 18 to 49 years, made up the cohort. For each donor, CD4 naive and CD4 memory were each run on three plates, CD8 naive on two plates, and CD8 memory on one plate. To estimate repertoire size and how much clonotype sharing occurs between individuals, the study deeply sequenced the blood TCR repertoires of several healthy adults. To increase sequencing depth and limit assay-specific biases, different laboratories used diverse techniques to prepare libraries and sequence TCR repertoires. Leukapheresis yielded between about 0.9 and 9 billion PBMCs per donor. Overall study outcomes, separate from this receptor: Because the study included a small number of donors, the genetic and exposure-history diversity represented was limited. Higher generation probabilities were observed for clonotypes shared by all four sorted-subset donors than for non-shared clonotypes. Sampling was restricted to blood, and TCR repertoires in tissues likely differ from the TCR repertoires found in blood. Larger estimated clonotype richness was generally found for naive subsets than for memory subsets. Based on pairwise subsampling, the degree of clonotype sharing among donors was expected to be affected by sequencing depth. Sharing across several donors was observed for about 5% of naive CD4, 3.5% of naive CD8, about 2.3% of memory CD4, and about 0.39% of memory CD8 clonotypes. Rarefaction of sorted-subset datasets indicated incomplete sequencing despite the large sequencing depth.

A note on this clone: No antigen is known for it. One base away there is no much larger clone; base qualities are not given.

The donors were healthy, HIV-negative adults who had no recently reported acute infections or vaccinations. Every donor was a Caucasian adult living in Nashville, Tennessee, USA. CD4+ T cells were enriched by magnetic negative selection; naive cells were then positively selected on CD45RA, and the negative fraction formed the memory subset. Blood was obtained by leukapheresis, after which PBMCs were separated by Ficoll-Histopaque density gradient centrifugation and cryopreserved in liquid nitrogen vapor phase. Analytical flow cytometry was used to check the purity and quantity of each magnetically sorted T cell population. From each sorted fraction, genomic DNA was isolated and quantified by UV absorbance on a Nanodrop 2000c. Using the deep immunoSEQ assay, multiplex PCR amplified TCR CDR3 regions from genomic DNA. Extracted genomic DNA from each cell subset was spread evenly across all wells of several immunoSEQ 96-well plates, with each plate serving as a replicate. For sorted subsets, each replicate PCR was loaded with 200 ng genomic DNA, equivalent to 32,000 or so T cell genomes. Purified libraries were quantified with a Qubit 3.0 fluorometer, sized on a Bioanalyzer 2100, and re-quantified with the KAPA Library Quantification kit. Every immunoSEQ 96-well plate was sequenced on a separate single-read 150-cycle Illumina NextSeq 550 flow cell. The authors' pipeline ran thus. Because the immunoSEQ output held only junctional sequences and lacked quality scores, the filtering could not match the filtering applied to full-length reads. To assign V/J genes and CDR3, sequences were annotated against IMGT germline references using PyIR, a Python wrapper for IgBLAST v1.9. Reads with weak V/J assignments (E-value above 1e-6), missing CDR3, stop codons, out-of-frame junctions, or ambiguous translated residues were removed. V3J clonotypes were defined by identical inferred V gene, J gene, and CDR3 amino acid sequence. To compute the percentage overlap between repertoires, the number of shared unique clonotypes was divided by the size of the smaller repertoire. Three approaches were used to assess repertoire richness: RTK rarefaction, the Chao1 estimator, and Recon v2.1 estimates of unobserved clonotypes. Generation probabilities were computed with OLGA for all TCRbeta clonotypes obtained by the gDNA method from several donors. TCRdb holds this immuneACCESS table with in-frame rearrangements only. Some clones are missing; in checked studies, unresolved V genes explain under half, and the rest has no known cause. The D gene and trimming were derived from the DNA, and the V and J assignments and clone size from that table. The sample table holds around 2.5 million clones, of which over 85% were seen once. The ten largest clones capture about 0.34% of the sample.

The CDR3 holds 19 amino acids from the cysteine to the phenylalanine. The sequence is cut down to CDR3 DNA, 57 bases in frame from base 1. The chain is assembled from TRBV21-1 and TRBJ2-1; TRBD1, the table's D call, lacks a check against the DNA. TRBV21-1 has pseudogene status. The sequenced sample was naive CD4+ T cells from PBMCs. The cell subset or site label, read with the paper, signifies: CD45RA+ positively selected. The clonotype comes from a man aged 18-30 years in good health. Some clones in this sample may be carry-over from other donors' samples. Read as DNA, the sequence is TGTGCCAGCAGCAAAGCTCTATTGCCGGGACAGGTGTCCTACAATGAGCAGTTCTTC. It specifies CASSKALLPGQVSYNEQFF.